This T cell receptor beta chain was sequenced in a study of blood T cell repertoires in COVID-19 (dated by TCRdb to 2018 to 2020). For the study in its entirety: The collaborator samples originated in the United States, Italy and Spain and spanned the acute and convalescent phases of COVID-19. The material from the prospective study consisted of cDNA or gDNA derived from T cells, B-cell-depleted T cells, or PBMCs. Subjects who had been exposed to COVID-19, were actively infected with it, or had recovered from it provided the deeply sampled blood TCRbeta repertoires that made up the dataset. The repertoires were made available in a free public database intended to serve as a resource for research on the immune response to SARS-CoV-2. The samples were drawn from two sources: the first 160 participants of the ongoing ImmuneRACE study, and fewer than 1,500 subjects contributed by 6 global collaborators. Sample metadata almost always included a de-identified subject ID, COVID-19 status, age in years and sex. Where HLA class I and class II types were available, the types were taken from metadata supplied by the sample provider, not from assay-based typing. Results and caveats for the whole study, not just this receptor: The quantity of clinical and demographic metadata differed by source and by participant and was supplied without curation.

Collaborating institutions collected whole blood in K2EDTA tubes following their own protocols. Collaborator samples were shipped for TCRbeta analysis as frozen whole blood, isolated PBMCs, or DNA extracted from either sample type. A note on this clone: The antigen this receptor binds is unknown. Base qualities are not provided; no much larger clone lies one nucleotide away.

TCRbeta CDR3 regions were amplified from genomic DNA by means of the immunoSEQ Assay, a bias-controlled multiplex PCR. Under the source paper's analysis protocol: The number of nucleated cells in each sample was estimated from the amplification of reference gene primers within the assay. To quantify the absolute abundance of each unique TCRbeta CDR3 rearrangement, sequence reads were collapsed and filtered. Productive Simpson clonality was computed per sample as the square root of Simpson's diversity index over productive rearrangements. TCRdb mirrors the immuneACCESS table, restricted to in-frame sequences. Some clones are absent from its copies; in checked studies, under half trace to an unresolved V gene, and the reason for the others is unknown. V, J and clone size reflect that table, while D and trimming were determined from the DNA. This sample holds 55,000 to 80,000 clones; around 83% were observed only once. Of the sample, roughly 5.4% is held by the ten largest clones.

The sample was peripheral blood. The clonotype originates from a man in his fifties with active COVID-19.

The CDR3 loop reads CASSLLLQGGTEAFF. The nucleotide sequence reads as follows: TGCGCCAGCAGCTTGTTACTACAGGGGGGCACTGAAGCTTTCTTT. This chain is built from TRBV5-1 and TRBJ1-1, with 8 bases aligning to TRBD1. V ends up 1 base short and J 4 bases short, with an unmatched junction base count of 6. The CDR3 contains 15 residues, cysteine and phenylalanine counted. Only the CDR3 part of the read is kept: 45 bases, read in frame from the first base. CDR1 and CDR2 are drawn from the germline V gene: SGHRS, YFSETQ.